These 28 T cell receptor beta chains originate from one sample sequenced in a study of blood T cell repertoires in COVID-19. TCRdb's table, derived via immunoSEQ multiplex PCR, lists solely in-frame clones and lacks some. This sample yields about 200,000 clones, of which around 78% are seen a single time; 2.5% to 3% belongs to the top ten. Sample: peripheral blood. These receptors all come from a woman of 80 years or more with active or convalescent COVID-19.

CDR3: CASSSQWTGVITEAFF. As DNA, the CDR3 is TGTGCCAGCAGCTCCCAATGGACAGGGGTTATTACTGAAGCTTTCTTT. The chain has TRBV13 and TRBJ1-1; 9 bases align to TRBD1. Losses at the gene ends were 4 bases for V and 5 bases for J; bases not matched to a gene: 11. Germline V gives CDR1 PRHDT, CDR2 FYEKMQ (reference sequence). The CDR3 sequence is 16 residues long. The entire variable domain, with the rest obtained from reference TRBV13 and TRBJ1-1, is as follows: AAGVIQSPRHLIKEKRETATLKCYPIPRHDTVYWYQQGPGQDPQFLISFYEKMQSDKGSIPDRFSAQQFSDYHSELNMSSLELGDSALYFCASSSQWTGVITEAFFGQGTRLTVV.

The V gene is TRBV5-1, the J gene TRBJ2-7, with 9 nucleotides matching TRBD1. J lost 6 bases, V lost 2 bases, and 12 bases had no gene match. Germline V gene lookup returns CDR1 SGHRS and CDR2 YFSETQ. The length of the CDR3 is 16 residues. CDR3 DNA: TGCGCCAGCAGCTTAAGTCTCACAGGGGGCCGGGGCGAGCAGTACTTC. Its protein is CASSLSLTGGRGEQYF. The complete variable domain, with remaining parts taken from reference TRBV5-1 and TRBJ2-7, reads KAGVTQTPRYLIKTRGQQVTLSCSPISGHRSVSWYQQTPGQGLQFLFEYFSETQRNKGNFPGRFSGRQFSNSRSEMNVSTLELGDSALYLCASSLSLTGGRGEQYFGPGTRLTVT.

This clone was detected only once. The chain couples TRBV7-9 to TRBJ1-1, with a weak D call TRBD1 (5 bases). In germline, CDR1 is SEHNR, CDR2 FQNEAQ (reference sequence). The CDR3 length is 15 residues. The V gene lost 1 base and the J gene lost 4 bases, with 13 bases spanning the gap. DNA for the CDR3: TGTGCCAGCAGCTTAGGGGCAGGGTCAGGCACTGAAGCTTTCTTT. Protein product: CASSLGAGSGTEAFF.

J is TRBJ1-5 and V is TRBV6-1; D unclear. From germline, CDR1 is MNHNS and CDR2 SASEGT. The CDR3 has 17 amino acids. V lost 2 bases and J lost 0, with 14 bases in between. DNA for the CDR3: TGTGCCAGCAGTGAACTAGAAGGATCAAATAGCAATCAGCCCCAGCATTTT. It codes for CASSELEGSNSNQPQHF.

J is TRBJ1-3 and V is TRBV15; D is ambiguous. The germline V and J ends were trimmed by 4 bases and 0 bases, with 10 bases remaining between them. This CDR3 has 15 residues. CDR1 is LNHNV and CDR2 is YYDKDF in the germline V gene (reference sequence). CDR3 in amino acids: CATSMVRSSGNTIYF. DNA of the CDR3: TGTGCCACCAGCATGGTCAGATCCTCTGGAAACACCATATATTTT.

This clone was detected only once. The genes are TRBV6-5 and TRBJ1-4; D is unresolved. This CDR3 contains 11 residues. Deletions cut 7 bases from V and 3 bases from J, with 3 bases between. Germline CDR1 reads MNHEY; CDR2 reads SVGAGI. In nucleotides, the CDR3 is TGTGCCAGCATATCTAATGAAAAACTGTTTTTT. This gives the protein CASISNEKLFF.

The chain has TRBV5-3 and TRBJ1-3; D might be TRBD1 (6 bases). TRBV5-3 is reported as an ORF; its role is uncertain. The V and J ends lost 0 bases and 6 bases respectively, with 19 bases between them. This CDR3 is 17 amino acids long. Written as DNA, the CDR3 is TGTGCCAGAAGCTTGGCCGCGTTAGGCAGGGGCCTAAACACCATATATTTT. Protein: CARSLAALGRGLNTIYF.

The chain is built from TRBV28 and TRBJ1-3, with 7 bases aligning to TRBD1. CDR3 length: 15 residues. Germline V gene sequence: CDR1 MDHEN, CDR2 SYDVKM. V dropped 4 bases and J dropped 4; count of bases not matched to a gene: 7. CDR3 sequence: CASSSGQVRGNTIYF. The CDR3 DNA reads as TGTGCCAGCAGTTCAGGACAGGTGCGAGGAAACACCATATATTTT.

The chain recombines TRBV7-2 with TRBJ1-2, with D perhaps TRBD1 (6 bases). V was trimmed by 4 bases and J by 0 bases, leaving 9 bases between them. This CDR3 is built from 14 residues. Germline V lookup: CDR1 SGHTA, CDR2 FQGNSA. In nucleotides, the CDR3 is TGTGCCAGCAGCTCACAGGGAACTAACTATGGCTACACCTTC. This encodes CASSSQGTNYGYTF.

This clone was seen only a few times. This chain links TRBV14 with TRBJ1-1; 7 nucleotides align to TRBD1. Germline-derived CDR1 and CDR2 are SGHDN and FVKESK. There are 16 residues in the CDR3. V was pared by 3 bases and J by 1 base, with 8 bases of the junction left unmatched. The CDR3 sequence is CASSQGQIMGNTEAFF. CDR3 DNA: TGTGCCAGCAGCCAGGGACAGATAATGGGGAACACTGAAGCTTTCTTT.

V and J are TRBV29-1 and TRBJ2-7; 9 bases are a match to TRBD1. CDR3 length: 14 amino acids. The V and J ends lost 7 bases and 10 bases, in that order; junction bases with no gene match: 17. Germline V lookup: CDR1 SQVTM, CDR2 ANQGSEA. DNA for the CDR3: TGCAGCGCCCTACCGGGACAGGGATCCCCCGACCAGTACTTC. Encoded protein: CSALPGQGSPDQYF.

The CDR3 sequence is CASSLNGGAGGANVLTF. CDR3 DNA: TGTGCCAGCAGCTTGAACGGGGGGGCTGGTGGGGCCAACGTCCTGACTTTC. This chain connects TRBV5-4 to TRBJ2-6; 8 bases agree with TRBD2. From germline, CDR1 is SGHNT and CDR2 YYREEE (reference sequence). V was clipped by 1 base and J by 3 bases; unmatched bases: 6. This CDR3 is built from 17 residues.

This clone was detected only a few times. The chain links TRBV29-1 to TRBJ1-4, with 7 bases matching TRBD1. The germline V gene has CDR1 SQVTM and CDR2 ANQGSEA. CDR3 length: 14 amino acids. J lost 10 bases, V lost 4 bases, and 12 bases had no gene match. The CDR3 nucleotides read TGCAGCGTTGCAACAGGGGATAGGGTTGGAAAACTGTTTTTT. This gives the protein CSVATGDRVGKLFF.

This CDR3 reads CSAKGVAAFF. The CDR3 DNA follows: TGCAGTGCTAAGGGGGTTGCAGCTTTCTTT. V is TRBV20-1 and J is TRBJ1-1; maybe TRBD1 (6 bases). Trimming took off 4 bases at V and 10 bases at J, with 10 bases between the two ends. The germline CDR1 and CDR2 sequences are DFQATT and SNEGSKA (reference sequence). CDR3 size: 10 residues.

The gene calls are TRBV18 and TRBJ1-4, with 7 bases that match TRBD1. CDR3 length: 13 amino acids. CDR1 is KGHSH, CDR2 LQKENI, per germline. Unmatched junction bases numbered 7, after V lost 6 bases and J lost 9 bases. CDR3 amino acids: CASSPGTAQKLFF. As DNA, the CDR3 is TGTGCCAGCTCCCCGGGGACAGCGCAAAAACTGTTTTTT.

This chain's CDR3 is CASSISGQGVYGYTF. The CDR3 DNA follows: TGTGCCAGCAGCATTTCGGGACAGGGGGTCTATGGCTACACCTTC. The V and J genes are TRBV9 and TRBJ1-2; 11 bases agree with TRBD1. CDR3 length equals 15 residues. Losses at the gene ends were 4 bases for V and 4 bases for J; bases not matched to a gene: 6. Per germline, CDR1 SGDLS and CDR2 YYNGEE.

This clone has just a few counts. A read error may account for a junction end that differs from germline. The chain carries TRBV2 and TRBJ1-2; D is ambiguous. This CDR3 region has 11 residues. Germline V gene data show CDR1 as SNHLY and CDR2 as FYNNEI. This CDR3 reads CASSEGPTNRF. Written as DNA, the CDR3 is TGTGCCAGCAGTGAAGGACCGACTAACCGCTTC.

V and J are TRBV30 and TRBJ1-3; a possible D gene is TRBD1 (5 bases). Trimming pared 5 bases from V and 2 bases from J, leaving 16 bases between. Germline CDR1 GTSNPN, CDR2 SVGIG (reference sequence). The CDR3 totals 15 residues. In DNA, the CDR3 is TGTGCCTGGGCGACAACCGGGACTGCTGGAAACACCATATATTTT. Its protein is CAWATTGTAGNTIYF.

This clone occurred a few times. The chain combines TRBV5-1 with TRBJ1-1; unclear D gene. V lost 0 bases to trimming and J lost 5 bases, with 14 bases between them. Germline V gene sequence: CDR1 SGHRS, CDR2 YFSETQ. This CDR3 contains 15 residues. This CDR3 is CASSLEVGSRTEAFF. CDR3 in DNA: TGCGCCAGCAGCTTGGAGGTAGGGAGTAGGACTGAAGCTTTCTTT.

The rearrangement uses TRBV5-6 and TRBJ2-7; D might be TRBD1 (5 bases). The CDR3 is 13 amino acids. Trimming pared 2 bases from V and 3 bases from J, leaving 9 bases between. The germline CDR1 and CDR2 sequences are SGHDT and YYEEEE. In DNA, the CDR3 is TGTGCCAGCAGCTTAATGACAGACTACGAGCAGTACTTC. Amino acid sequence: CASSLMTDYEQYF.

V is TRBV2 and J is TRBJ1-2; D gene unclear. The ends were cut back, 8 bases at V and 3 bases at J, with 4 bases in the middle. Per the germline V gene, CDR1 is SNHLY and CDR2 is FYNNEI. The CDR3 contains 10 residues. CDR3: CASGDYGYTF. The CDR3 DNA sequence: TGTGCCAGCGGAGACTATGGCTACACCTTC. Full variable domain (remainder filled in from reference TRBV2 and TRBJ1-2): EPEVTQTPSHQVTQMGQEVILRCVPISNHLYFYWYRQILGQKVEFLVSFYNNEISEKSEIFDDQFSVERPDGSNFTLKIRSTKLEDSAMYFCASGDYGYTFGSGTRLTVV.

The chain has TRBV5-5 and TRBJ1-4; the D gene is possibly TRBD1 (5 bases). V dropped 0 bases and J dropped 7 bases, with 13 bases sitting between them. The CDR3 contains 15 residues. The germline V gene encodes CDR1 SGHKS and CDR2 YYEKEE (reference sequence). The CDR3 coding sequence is TGTGCCAGCAGCTTGGTGCGGGGCGGGGGTGAAAAACTGTTTTTT. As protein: CASSLVRGGGEKLFF.

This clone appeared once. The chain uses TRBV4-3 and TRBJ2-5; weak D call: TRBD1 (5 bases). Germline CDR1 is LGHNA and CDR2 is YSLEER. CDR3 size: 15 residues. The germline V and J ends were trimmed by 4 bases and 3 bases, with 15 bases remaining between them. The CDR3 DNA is TGCGCCAGCAGCCCGTCCAGGTCCAGGGAAGAGACCCAGTACTTC. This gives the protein CASSPSRSREETQYF.

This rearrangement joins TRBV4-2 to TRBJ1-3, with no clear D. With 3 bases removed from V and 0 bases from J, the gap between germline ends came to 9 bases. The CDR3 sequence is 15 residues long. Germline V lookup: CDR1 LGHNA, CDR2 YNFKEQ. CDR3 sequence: CASSQVHGSGNTIYF. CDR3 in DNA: TGTGCCAGCAGCCAGGTACATGGCTCTGGAAACACCATATATTTT.

The CDR3 DNA sequence: TGTGCCAGCAGGACTAGCGGGGAAAACATTCAGTACTTC. It specifies CASRTSGENIQYF. V is TRBV6-5 and J is TRBJ2-4; 11 bases match TRBD2. This CDR3 has 13 residues. From germline, CDR1 is MNHEY and CDR2 SVGAGI. The V gene end was trimmed by 6 bases and the J gene end by 5 bases; junction bases not matched to a gene: 0.

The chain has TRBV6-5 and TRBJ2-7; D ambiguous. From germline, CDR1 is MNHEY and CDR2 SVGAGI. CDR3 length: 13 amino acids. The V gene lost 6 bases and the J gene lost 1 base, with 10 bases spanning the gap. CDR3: CASRWPGSYEQYF. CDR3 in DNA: TGTGCCAGCAGGTGGCCCGGGTCCTACGAGCAGTACTTC.

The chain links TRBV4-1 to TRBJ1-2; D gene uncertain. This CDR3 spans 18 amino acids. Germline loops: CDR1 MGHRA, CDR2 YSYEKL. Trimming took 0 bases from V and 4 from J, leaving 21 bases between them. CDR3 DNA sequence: TGCGCCAGCAGCCAAGAAATGGAGTCGGGCAGGAGGGTCTATGGCTACACCTTC. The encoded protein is CASSQEMESGRRVYGYTF.

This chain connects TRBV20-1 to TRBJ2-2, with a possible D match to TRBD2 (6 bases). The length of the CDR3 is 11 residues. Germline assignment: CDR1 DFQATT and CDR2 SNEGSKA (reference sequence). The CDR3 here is CSIGGTGELFF. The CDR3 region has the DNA TGCAGCATCGGGGGCACCGGGGAGCTGTTTTTT.